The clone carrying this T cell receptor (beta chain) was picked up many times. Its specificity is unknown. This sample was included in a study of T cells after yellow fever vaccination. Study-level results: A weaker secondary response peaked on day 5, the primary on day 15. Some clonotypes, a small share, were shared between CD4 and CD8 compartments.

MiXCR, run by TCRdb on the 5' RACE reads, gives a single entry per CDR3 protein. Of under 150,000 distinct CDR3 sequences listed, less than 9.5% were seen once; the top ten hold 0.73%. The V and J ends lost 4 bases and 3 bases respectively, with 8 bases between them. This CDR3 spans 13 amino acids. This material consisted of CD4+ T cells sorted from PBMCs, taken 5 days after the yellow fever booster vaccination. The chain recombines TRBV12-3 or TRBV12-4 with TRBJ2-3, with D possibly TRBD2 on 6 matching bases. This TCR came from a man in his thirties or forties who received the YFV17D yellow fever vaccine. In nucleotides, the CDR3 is TGTGCCAGCAGTTACGGAGGGACAGATACGCAGTATTTT. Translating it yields CASSYGGTDTQYF.